The clone carrying this T cell receptor beta chain was counted only a few times. Its specificity is unknown. These data are taken from a study of T cells after yellow fever vaccination. Study-wide points: Detected again after the booster were most primary-vaccination clones, at 95% to 97% CD4 and 70% to 90% CD8.

TCRdb recomputed calls from the 5' RACE reads with MiXCR, one row per CDR3 protein. This table has about 550,000 distinct CDR3 sequences, 15% to 20% appearing once. The V gene's germline CDR1 is DFQATT and CDR2 SNEGSKA (reference sequence). The CDR3 length is 10 residues. V was cut by 5 bases and J by 4 bases, with 6 bases left in between. This specimen consisted of PBMCs, obtained 15 days after the yellow fever booster vaccination. The chain has TRBV20-1 and TRBJ2-7; D could derive from TRBD1 or TRBD2 (5 bases each). The receptor was derived from a young man who received the YFV17D yellow fever vaccine. This CDR3 reads CSAGGYEQYF. CDR3 coding DNA: TGCAGTGCTGGGGGATACGAGCAGTACTTC.